These T cell receptor beta chains were read from a single sample in a study of blood T cell repertoires in COVID-19. Profiling relied on immunoSEQ multiplex PCR, and the TCRdb table lists in-frame clones only, not all of them. Found here are more than 150,000 clones, 60% to 80% of them singletons; the top ten hold 13% to 15%. The sequenced material came from PBMCs or T cells enriched from blood (not recorded which). All receptors come from a man in his fifties or sixties who had been exposed to COVID-19. The CDR3 runs from the conserved cysteine through the conserved F or W. The D gene is left open where the match is weak. Clone size is not always given. Where it is, it says once, few, many or a class for expanded clones.

J gene	V gene	clone size	D gene	CDR3 protein	CDR3 DNA
TRBJ2-5	TRBV5-8	NA	TRBD2	CASSRLAGETQYF	TGTGCCAGCAGCCGACTAGCTGGAGAGACCCAGTACTTC
TRBJ2-4	TRBV3-1/TRBV3-2	NA	TRBD2	CASSQDSSGRAQNIQYF	TGTGCCAGCAGCCAAGATTCTAGCGGGAGGGCCCAAAACATTCAGTACTTC
TRBJ1-1	TRBV7-9	NA	NA	CASSLTQGLTEAFF	TGTGCCAGCAGCTTAACCCAGGGGCTCACTGAAGCTTTCTTT
TRBJ1-4	TRBV10-3	NA	TRBD1	CAISGSGQGYEKLFF	TGTGCCATCAGCGGATCGGGACAGGGCTACGAAAAACTGTTTTTT
TRBJ2-3	TRBV24-1	NA	TRBD2	CATRTSRSTDTQYF	TGTGCCACCCGGACTAGCAGGAGCACAGATACGCAGTATTTT
TRBJ1-2	TRBV6-5	NA	NA	CASSYSSRPYGYTF	TGTGCCAGCAGTTACTCCTCCAGGCCCTATGGCTACACCTTC
TRBJ1-1	TRBV5-1	NA	TRBD1	CASGAQGGTEAFF	TGCGCCAGCGGAGCCCAGGGGGGCACTGAAGCTTTCTTT
TRBJ2-5	TRBV7-9	NA	TRBD1	CASSVTGDNQETQYF	TGTGCCAGCAGCGTCACAGGGGACAACCAAGAGACCCAGTACTTC
TRBJ2-7	TRBV18	NA	TRBD1	CASSPQRTGPGEQYF	TGTGCCAGCTCACCACAAAGGACAGGGCCCGGCGAGCAGTACTTC
TRBJ2-1	TRBV5-6	NA	TRBD1	CASSSYRTGAWNEQFF	TGTGCCAGCAGCTCGTATAGGACAGGGGCGTGGAATGAGCAGTTCTTC
TRBJ2-7	TRBV5-1	NA	NA	CASSLVVGGSYEQYF	TGCGCCAGCAGCTTGGTAGTCGGGGGCTCCTACGAGCAGTACTTC
TRBJ1-1	TRBV29-1	NA	NA	CSAPAQGTEAFF	TGCAGCGCCCCAGCTCAGGGAACTGAAGCTTTCTTT
TRBJ1-3	TRBV7-8	few	NA	CASSFGGAGNTIYF	TGTGCCAGCAGCTTTGGCGGGGCTGGAAACACCATATATTTT
TRBJ1-1	TRBV5-4	NA	TRBD1	CASSRDRVTEAFF	TGTGCCAGCAGCCGTGACAGGGTTACTGAAGCTTTCTTT
TRBJ2-3	TRBV10-3	NA	NA	CAISEFRKPTDTQYF	TGTGCCATCAGTGAGTTCAGGAAGCCCACAGATACGCAGTATTTT
TRBJ1-6	TRBV5-4	once	NA	CASSSSAEGSPLHF	TGTGCCAGCAGCTCATCAGCCGAGGGATCACCCCTCCACTTT
TRBJ1-1	TRBV5-4	NA	NA	CASSRGWQAVNTEAFF	TGTGCCAGCAGCCGGGGGTGGCAGGCAGTGAACACTGAAGCTTTCTTT
TRBJ2-3	TRBV6-2/TRBV6-3	NA	TRBD2	CASSNPLAGVADTQYF	TGTGCCAGCAGTAATCCACTAGCGGGAGTGGCAGATACGCAGTATTTT
TRBJ1-6	TRBV18	NA	TRBD1	CASSPPTGVGSPLHF	TGTGCCAGCTCACCACCAACAGGGGTCGGTTCACCCCTCCACTTT
TRBJ1-2	TRBV28	NA	TRBD1	CASSSTGYGYTF	TGTGCCAGCAGTTCGACAGGGTATGGCTACACCTTC
TRBJ2-3	TRBV19	NA	NA	CASNRGRADTQYF	TGTGCCAGTAACCGGGGAAGGGCAGATACGCAGTATTTT